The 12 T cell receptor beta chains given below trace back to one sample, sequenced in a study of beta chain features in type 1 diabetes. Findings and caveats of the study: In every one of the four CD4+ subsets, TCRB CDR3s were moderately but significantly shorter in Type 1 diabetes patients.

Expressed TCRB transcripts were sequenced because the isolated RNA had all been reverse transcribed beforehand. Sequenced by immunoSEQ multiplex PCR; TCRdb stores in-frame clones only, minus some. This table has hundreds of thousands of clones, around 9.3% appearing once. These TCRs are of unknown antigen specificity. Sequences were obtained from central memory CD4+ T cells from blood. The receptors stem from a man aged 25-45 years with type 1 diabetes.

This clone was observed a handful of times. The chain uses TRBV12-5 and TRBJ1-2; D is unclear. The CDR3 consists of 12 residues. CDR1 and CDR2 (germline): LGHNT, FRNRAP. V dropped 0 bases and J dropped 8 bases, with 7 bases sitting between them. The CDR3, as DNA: TGTGCTAGTGGTTTGGTCAACTGGGGCTACACCTTC. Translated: CASGLVNWGYTF. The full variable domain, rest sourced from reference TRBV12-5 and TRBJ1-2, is DARVTQTPRHKVTEMGQEVTMRCQPILGHNTVFWYRQTMMQGLELLAYFRNRAPLDDSGMPKDRFSAEMPDATLATLKIQPSEPRDSAVYFCASGLVNWGYTFGSGTRLTVV.

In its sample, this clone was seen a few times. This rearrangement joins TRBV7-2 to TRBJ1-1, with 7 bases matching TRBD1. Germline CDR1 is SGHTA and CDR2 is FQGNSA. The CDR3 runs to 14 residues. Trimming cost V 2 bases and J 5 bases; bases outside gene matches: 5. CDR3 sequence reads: CASSLRQGRTEAFF. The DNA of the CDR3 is TGTGCCAGCAGCTTACGACAGGGAAGGACTGAAGCTTTCTTT.

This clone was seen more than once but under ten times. Here the CDR3 reads CASSLALGGGAGEQYF. In nucleotides, the CDR3 is TGCGCCAGCAGCTTGGCCTTGGGCGGGGGGGCCGGCGAGCAGTACTTC. The rearrangement links TRBV5-1 to TRBJ2-7; 9 bases fit TRBD2. V was pared by 0 bases and J by 6 bases, with 10 bases of the junction left unmatched. CDR3 length: 16 residues. Germline values: CDR1 SGHRS, CDR2 YFSETQ.

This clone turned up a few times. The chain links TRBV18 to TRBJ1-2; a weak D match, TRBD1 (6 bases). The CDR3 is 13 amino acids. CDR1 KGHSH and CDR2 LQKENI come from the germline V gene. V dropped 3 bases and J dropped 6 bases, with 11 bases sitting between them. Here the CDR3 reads CASSPGRGDGYTF. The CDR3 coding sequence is TGTGCCAGCTCACCGGGCAGGGGCGATGGCTACACCTTC.

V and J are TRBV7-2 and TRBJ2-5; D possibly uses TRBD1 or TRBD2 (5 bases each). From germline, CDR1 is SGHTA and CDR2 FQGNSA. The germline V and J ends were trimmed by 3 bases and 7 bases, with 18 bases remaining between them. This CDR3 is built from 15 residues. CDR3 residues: CASSLQGIGEGTQYF. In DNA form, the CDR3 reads TGTGCCAGCAGCTTGCAGGGCATCGGGGAAGGGACCCAGTACTTC.

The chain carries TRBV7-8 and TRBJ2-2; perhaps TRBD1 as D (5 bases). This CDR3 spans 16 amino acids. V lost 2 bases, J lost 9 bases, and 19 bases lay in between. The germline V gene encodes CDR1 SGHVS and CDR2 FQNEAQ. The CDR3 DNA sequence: TGTGCCAGCAGCTTAAGGGTTTTGGGTATGGGGCGGGAGCTGTTTTTT. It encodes CASSLRVLGMGRELFF.

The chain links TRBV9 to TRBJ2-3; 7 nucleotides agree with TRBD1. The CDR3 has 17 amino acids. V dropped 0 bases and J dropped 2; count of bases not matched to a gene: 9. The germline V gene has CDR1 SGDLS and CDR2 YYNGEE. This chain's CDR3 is CASSVEGAYLSTDTQYF. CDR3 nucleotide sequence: TGTGCCAGCAGCGTAGAGGGGGCCTATTTATCCACAGATACGCAGTATTTT.

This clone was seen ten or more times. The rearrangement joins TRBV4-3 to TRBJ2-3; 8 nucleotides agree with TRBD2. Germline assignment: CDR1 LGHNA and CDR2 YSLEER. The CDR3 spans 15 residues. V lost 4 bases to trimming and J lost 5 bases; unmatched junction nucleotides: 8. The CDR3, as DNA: TGCGCCAGCAGCCTAGGCGGGGGGCCCCAAGATACGCAGTATTTT. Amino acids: CASSLGGGPQDTQYF.

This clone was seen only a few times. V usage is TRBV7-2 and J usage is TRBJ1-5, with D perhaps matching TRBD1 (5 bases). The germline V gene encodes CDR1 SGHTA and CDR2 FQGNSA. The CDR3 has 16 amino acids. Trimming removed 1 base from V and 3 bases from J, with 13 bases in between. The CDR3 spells CASSLVSGANNQPQHF. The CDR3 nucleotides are TGTGCCAGCAGCTTAGTATCCGGGGCCAACAATCAGCCCCAGCATTTT.

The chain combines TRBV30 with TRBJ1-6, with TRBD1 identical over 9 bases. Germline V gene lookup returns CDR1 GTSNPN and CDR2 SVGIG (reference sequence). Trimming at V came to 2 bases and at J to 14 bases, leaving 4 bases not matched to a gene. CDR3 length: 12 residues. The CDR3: CAWSRDRVTLHF. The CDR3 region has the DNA TGTGCCTGGAGTAGGGACAGGGTAACCCTCCACTTT.

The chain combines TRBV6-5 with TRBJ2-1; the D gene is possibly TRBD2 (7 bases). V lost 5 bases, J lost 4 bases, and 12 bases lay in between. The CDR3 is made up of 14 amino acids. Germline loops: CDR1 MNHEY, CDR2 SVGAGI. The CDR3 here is CASSRGRGYNEQFF. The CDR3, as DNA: TGTGCCAGCAGTAGGGGGAGGGGGTACAATGAGCAGTTCTTC.

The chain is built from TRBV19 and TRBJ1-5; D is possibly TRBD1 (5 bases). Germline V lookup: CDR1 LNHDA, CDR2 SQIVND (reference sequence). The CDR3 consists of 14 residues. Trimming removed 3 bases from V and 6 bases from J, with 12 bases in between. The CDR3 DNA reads TGTGCCAGTAGTATTGGAGGGGTGGGTCAGCCCCAGCATTTT. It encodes CASSIGGVGQPQHF.